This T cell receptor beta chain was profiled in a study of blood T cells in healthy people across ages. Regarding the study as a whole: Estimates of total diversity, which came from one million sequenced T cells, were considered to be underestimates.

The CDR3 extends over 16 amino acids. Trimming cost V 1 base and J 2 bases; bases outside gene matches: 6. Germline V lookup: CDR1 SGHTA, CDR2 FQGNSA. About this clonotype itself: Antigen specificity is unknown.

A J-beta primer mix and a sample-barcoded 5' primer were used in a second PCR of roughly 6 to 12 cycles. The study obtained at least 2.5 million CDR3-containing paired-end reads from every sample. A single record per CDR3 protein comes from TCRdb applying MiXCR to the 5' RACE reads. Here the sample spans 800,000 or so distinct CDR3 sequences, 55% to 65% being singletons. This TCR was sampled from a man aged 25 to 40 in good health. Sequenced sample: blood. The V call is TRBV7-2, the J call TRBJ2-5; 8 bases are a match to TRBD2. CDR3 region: CASSLGVAGRQETQYF. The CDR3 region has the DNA TGTGCCAGCAGCTTAGGTGTAGCGGGGAGACAAGAGACCCAGTACTTC.